This T cell receptor (beta chain) emerged from a study of molecular identifiers for immune sequencing clone quantification. This CDR3 is built from 12 residues. CDR1 DFQATT and CDR2 SNEGSKA come from the germline V gene (reference sequence). As previously described, bulk TCR libraries were made using listed TCR primers. TCRdb re-called the PCR reads with MiXCR, one entry per CDR3 protein. The table lists under 600,000 distinct CDR3 sequences, approximately 25% of them singletons. Sorting recovered naive CD8 T cells on a CD8+CD4-CCR7+CD45RA+ profile. As concerns this clonotype: Its antigen remains unknown.

Study observations and caveats: With a barcode shared among identical TCR molecules, highly expanded clone sizes could be underestimated. Among effectors, clones above 20 RNA copies held over 97% of molecules; among naive cells, under 1%.

V usage is TRBV20-1 and J usage is TRBJ2-3; either TRBD1 or TRBD2 may fit D (5 bases each). The sequenced sample was naive CD8+ T cells from blood, with Jurkat cell RNA spiked in. As for subset: FACS-sorted CD8+CD4-CCR7+CD45RA+ naive T cells. The TCR was taken from a human donor in good health. Some libraries in this study had Jurkat cell RNA spiked in. CDR3 region: CRAWDSTDTQYF. CDR3 coding DNA: TGCAGAGCGTGGGACAGCACAGATACGCAGTATTTT.